The 28 T cell receptor beta chains reported below all come from one sample, sequenced in a study of blood T cell repertoires in COVID-19. Sequencing was performed with immunoSEQ multiplex PCR; in TCRdb, only in-frame clones are kept and a portion is missing. The sample lists 200,000 or so clones, approximately 90% occurring once. The sequenced sample consisted of peripheral blood. These receptors were taken from a man between 65 and 85 years old with active or convalescent COVID-19.

This chain links TRBV28 with TRBJ2-7; TRBD2 aligns across 14 bases. This CDR3 comprises 14 residues. The V gene's germline CDR1 is MDHEN and CDR2 SYDVKM. Unmatched junction bases numbered 5, after V lost 6 bases and J lost 7 bases. CDR3 DNA: TGTGCCAGCAGCGGACTAGCGGGGGGACGGGAGCAGTACTTC. Translation: CASSGLAGGREQYF.

The chain recombines TRBV11-3 with TRBJ2-2; TRBD2 matches 14 bases. Germline V CDR1 and CDR2: SGHNT, YENEEA. The CDR3 has 17 residues. The trim removed 4 bases at V and 2 bases at J, leaving 3 bases unmatched. The chain's CDR3 is CASSSGTSGSNTGELFF. The CDR3 DNA sequence: TGTGCCAGCAGCTCCGGGACTAGCGGGAGTAACACCGGGGAGCTGTTTTTT.

The chain carries TRBV18 and TRBJ2-7, with 7 positions matching TRBD2. The CDR3 runs 14 residues. J lost 2 bases, V lost 3 bases, and 4 bases had no gene match. CDR1 is KGHSH, CDR2 LQKENI, per germline. CDR3 protein: CASSPQSGAYEQYF. The CDR3 bases are TGTGCCAGCTCACCCCAGAGCGGGGCCTACGAGCAGTACTTC.

The rearrangement joins TRBV6-2 or TRBV6-3 to TRBJ2-4; 7 positions match TRBD1. V was pared by 5 bases and J by 2 bases, with 9 bases of the junction left unmatched. This CDR3 has 16 amino acids. Per germline, CDR1 MNHEY and CDR2 SVGEGT. CDR3 region: CASSQQTGLPKNIQYF. CDR3 bases: TGTGCCAGCAGTCAGCAGACAGGGCTGCCCAAAAACATTCAGTACTTC.

V is TRBV3-1 (or the pseudogene TRBV3-2) and J is TRBJ1-4; D perhaps matches TRBD1 (6 bases). CDR3 length: 14 residues. Germline-derived CDR1 and CDR2 are LGHDT and YNNKEL (reference sequence). Trimming removed 2 bases at V and 8 bases at J, with 12 bases between. The CDR3 nucleotides read TGTGCCAGCAGCCAAACAGGGCGGTGGGAAAAACTGTTTTTT. Encoded protein: CASSQTGRWEKLFF.

The genes are TRBV6-6 and TRBJ2-2; the D is unclear. Germline V gene data show CDR1 as MNHNY and CDR2 as SVGAGI (reference sequence). This CDR3 has 13 amino acids. V was trimmed by 10 bases and J by 6 bases, leaving 15 bases between them. This CDR3 reads CATETRIAGELFF. CDR3 DNA sequence: TGTGCCACCGAGACTCGGATCGCCGGGGAGCTGTTTTTT.

This clone was seen a few times. The gene calls are TRBV5-4 and TRBJ1-1; 7 nucleotides line up with TRBD1. Trimming took 0 bases from V and 0 from J; bases not matched to a gene: 5. This CDR3 contains 16 residues. Germline V gene data show CDR1 as SGHNT and CDR2 as YYREEE (reference sequence). CDR3: CASSLGPGGMNTEAFF. The CDR3 region has the DNA TGTGCCAGCAGCTTGGGTCCAGGGGGGATGAACACTGAAGCTTTCTTT.

The chain joins TRBV19 to TRBJ2-5; 15 nucleotides line up with TRBD2. This CDR3 contains 17 residues. Germline CDR1 reads LNHDA; CDR2 reads SQIVND (reference sequence). V shed 3 bases and J 5 bases; nucleotides not matched to a gene: 7. The CDR3 sequence is CASSIGTSGGRGETQYF. CDR3 DNA: TGTGCCAGTAGTATCGGGACTAGCGGGGGGAGAGGGGAGACCCAGTACTTC.

This sequence joins TRBV7-2 and TRBJ1-2; D ambiguous. Germline loops: CDR1 SGHTA, CDR2 FQGNSA. CDR3 size: 12 residues. The germline V and J ends were trimmed by 5 bases and 8 bases, with 12 bases remaining between them. CDR3 loop: CASSQLSVGYTF. CDR3 nucleotide sequence: TGTGCCAGCAGCCAACTGAGTGTAGGCTACACCTTC.

The rearrangement joins TRBV14 to TRBJ2-3; D not certain. The CDR3 covers 13 residues. Looked up from germline, CDR1 is SGHDN and CDR2 is FVKESK. The V end lost 10 bases, the J end lost 2 bases, and 13 bases lay between the germline ends. CDR3 region: CATTPRNTDTQYF. In nucleotides, the CDR3 is TGTGCCACCACGCCCAGGAACACAGATACGCAGTATTTT.

The rearrangement joins TRBV28 to TRBJ1-5; D is possibly TRBD1 (5 bases). This CDR3 is built from 12 residues. Germline values: CDR1 MDHEN, CDR2 SYDVKM. V shed 7 bases and J shed 6 bases, with 10 bases lying between them. The CDR3 coding sequence is TGTGCCAGCAACCTAGGGGTTCAGCCCCAGCATTTT. Translating gives CASNLGVQPQHF.

The V call is TRBV11-2, the J call TRBJ2-3, with 8 positions matching TRBD2. In germline, CDR1 is SGHAT, CDR2 FQNNGV. CDR3 length equals 17 residues. Unmatched junction bases numbered 7, after V lost 0 bases and J lost 2 bases. The CDR3 reads CASSLDSGGGPTDTQYF. In DNA, the CDR3 is TGTGCCAGCAGCTTAGACTCCGGCGGGGGGCCCACAGATACGCAGTATTTT. Full variable domain (remainder filled in from reference TRBV11-2 and TRBJ2-3): EAGVAQSPRYKIIEKRQSVAFWCNPISGHATLYWYQQILGQGPKLLIQFQNNGVVDDSQLPKDRFSAERLKGVDSTLKIQPAKLEDSAVYLCASSLDSGGGPTDTQYFGPGTRLTVL.

This chain uses TRBV5-8 with TRBJ1-6; D is undetermined. The CDR3 length is 16 residues. V lost 0 bases and J 0 bases, leaving 7 bases between the germline ends. Germline lookup yields CDR1 SGHTS and CDR2 YDEGEE. CDR3 protein: CASSLVMSSYNSPLHF. DNA of the CDR3: TGTGCCAGCAGCTTGGTCATGAGCTCCTATAATTCACCCCTCCACTTT.

This rearrangement joins TRBV6-6 to TRBJ1-2; no reliable D call. This CDR3 region has 15 residues. Trimming left V 4 bases short and J 4 bases short, with 16 bases between. CDR1 is MNHNY and CDR2 is SVGAGI in the germline V gene (reference sequence). The CDR3 DNA follows: TGTGCCAGCAGTTCCTGGACGGGGAGGGTCTATGGCTACACCTTC. Translated: CASSSWTGRVYGYTF.

The chain uses TRBV29-1 and TRBJ2-7; TRBD1 agrees at 7 bases. Unmatched junction bases numbered 9, after V lost 7 bases and J lost 0 bases. Germline-derived CDR1 and CDR2 are SQVTM and ANQGSEA. The CDR3 loop spans 14 amino acids. CDR3 loop: CSALEQGSSYEQYF. The CDR3 nucleotides are TGCAGCGCCCTCGAACAGGGGAGCTCCTACGAGCAGTACTTC.

The gene calls are TRBV28 and TRBJ2-7, with a weak D call TRBD1 (6 bases). The CDR3 spans 11 residues. Trimming pared 3 bases from V and 6 bases from J, leaving 6 bases between. Germline assignment: CDR1 MDHEN and CDR2 SYDVKM. DNA for the CDR3: TGTGCCAGCAGTTTCAGGGGCGAGCAGTACTTC. It is translated as CASSFRGEQYF.

V usage is TRBV7-7 and J usage is TRBJ2-1, with a possible D match to TRBD2 (6 bases). Trimming took off 5 bases at V and 3 bases at J, with 14 bases between the two ends. Germline CDR1 SSHAT, CDR2 FNYEAQ (reference sequence). The CDR3 extends over 15 amino acids. CDR3 sequence: CASSPTGTDYNEQFF. For the CDR3, the DNA is TGTGCCAGCAGCCCAACCGGGACTGACTACAATGAGCAGTTCTTC.

The rearrangement uses TRBV6-5 and TRBJ1-6; 7 bases line up with TRBD1. Germline V gene lookup returns CDR1 MNHEY and CDR2 SVGAGI. V lost 4 bases and J lost 6; bases outside the gene matches: 9. There are 16 residues in the CDR3. Here the CDR3 DNA reads TGTGCCAGCAGTTCCCGACCGGGACAGCCTAATTCACCCCTCCACTTT. As protein: CASSSRPGQPNSPLHF.

V and J are TRBV6-4 and TRBJ1-3; no firm D call. Germline V gene data show CDR1 as MRHNA and CDR2 as SNTAGT. Trimming took off 4 bases at V and 2 bases at J, with 6 bases between the two ends. The CDR3 consists of 13 residues. CDR3 sequence (DNA): TGTGCCAGCAGTGGGACTGCTGGAAACACCATATATTTT. This codes for CASSGTAGNTIYF.

The chain carries TRBV11-3 and TRBJ2-5; 8 bases fit TRBD1. V trimming: 5 bases; J trimming: 0 bases; junction bases outside the gene matches: 8. Germline values: CDR1 SGHNT, CDR2 YENEEA. The length of the CDR3 is 16 residues. CDR3 nucleotides: TGTGCCAGCAGCCCTGGGACAGGAGAATACCAAGAGACCCAGTACTTC. Its translation is CASSPGTGEYQETQYF. The full variable domain, its missing parts supplied by reference TRBV11-3 and TRBJ2-5, is EAGVVQSPRYKIIEKKQPVAFWCNPISGHNTLYWYLQNLGQGPELLIRYENEEAVDDSQLPKDRFSAERLKGVDSTLKIQPAELGDSAVYLCASSPGTGEYQETQYFGPGTRLLVL.

This clone was recorded a few times. The chain is built from TRBV28 and TRBJ1-5; no clear D. Germline values: CDR1 MDHEN, CDR2 SYDVKM. The CDR3 sequence is 11 residues long. V lost 3 bases to trimming and J lost 6 bases, with 3 bases between them. The CDR3 protein is CASSFSQPQHF. For the CDR3, the DNA is TGTGCCAGCAGTTTTAGTCAGCCCCAGCATTTT.

This chain uses TRBV2 with TRBJ1-2; 7 nucleotides match TRBD1. Germline V gene lookup returns CDR1 SNHLY and CDR2 FYNNEI. The trim removed 2 bases at V and 8 bases at J, leaving 5 bases unmatched. There are 13 residues in the CDR3. As DNA, the CDR3 is TGTGCCAGCAGTGAACTACAGACAGGGGGCTACACCTTC. As protein: CASSELQTGGYTF.

The chain combines TRBV6-5 with TRBJ1-6, with 7 bases matching TRBD1. The ends lost 7 bases at V and 7 bases at J; junction bases unmatched: 7. Germline V CDR1 and CDR2: MNHEY, SVGAGI. The CDR3 spans 14 residues. CDR3 protein: CASTYRGGNSPLHF. DNA for the CDR3: TGTGCCAGCACCTACAGGGGAGGAAATTCACCCCTCCACTTT.

The CDR3 DNA is TGTGCCAGCAGCCAAAAAATAAGCAATCAGCCCCAGCATTTT. It is translated as CASSQKISNQPQHF. V is TRBV3-1 (or the pseudogene TRBV3-2) and J is TRBJ1-5; no firm D call. The V end was cut by 2 bases, the J end by 1 base, with 6 bases between. This CDR3 region has 14 residues. Germline CDR1 reads LGHDT; CDR2 reads YNNKEL (reference sequence).

The CDR3 DNA reads TGTGCCTGGATCCGCTACAATGAGCAGTTCTTC. It is translated as CAWIRYNEQFF. This chain connects TRBV30 to TRBJ2-1; D uncertain. From germline, CDR1 is GTSNPN and CDR2 SVGIG (reference sequence). V lost 4 bases to trimming and J lost 3 bases, with 4 bases between them. The length of the CDR3 is 11 residues.

This clone was seen a handful of times. The chain links TRBV20-1 to TRBJ2-3; 9 bases match TRBD2. In germline, CDR1 is DFQATT, CDR2 SNEGSKA (reference sequence). The V and J ends lost 3 bases and 2 bases, in that order; junction bases with no gene match: 15. The CDR3 has 18 amino acids. CDR3 sequence reads: CSASISGRAIPITDTQYF. The CDR3 nucleotides read TGCAGTGCTAGTATTAGCGGGAGAGCTATACCTATCACAGATACGCAGTATTTT.

A single count supports this clone. The chain has TRBV4-1 and TRBJ2-5; D gene unclear. Between the trimmed V and J ends, which lost 4 bases and 5 bases, there was a span of 20 bases. The germline V gene has CDR1 MGHRA and CDR2 YSYEKL. CDR3 length: 16 residues. In DNA form, the CDR3 reads TGCGCCAGCAGCCCCCCTCGCCGGGTAGCTCGTGAGACCCAGTACTTC. Its translation is CASSPPRRVARETQYF.

The V and J genes are TRBV16 and TRBJ1-6; D is ambiguous. Germline lookup yields CDR1 KGHSY and CDR2 FQNENV. The CDR3 is 13 residues long. V gave up 7 bases and J gave up 10 bases, with 14 bases separating them. As DNA, the CDR3 is TGTGCCAGCACCCCCACGGGGAGATCACCCCTCCACTTT. The encoded protein is CASTPTGRSPLHF. Full variable domain (outside the CDR3, taken from reference TRBV16 and TRBJ1-6): GEEVAQTPKHLVRGEGQKAKLYCAPIKGHSYVFWYQQVLKNEFKFLISFQNENVFDETGMPKERFSAKCLPNSPCSLEIQATKLEDSAVYFCASTPTGRSPLHFGNGTRLTVT.